This note documents a single T cell receptor beta chain sequence. The data were obtained in a study of blood T cell repertoires in COVID-19. V lost 6 bases to trimming and J lost 2 bases, with 4 bases between them. The CDR3 has 11 residues. Libraries were prepared by immunoSEQ multiplex PCR; TCRdb keeps only in-frame clonotypes and omits some of them. The sample includes around 500,000 clones, 80% to 90% seen only once; the top ten take more than 3%. This sequence originates from a human donor in a cohort sampled during active COVID-19. V gene TRBV12-3 or TRBV12-4 combines with J gene TRBJ1-1; no firm D call. Source material: peripheral blood. The CDR3 nucleotides are TGTGCCAGCAGCCATAACACTGAAGCTTTCTTT. Protein: CASSHNTEAFF.